This T cell receptor beta chain appears in the sequencing data of a study of CD8+ T cells in alopecia areata. Study details: Treatment with tofacitinib (6 to 18 months) was followed by 6 months off drug.

Treatment specified: oral pan-JAK inhibitor, 5-10 mg twice daily. V lost 9 bases to trimming and J lost 3 bases; unmatched junction nucleotides: 6. There are 13 residues in the CDR3. The germline V gene encodes CDR1 LNHDA and CDR2 SQIVND (reference sequence). Study-level points and caveats: Many of the expanded lesional clones endured in scalp and blood while on tofacitinib. Among the 100 top clones, expanded CD8+ clones, like scalp clonality, were significantly decreased by tofacitinib.

Comment on this clone: What it binds is not known.

RNA extraction and reverse transcription yielded cDNA as sequencing template. Method: immunoSEQ multiplex PCR; TCRdb's copy keeps in-frame clones and lacks some. The table lists a few hundred thousand clones, roughly 40% of them singletons. This receptor was identified in a human donor with alopecia areata. The sample here was CD4+ T cells sorted from blood, taken at approximately week 36, from a patient treated with tofacitinib. V gene TRBV19 combines with J gene TRBJ2-3; 7 bases are shared with TRBD2. The CDR3 DNA sequence: TGTGCCAGCAACGGGGGGTTGACAGATACGCAGTATTTT. Protein sequence: CASNGGLTDTQYF.